This T cell receptor beta chain came from a study of beta chain features in type 1 diabetes. Across the study: All samples together contributed around 100,000,000 sorted cells for examination. Findings of the study overall: In cDNA sequencing, cells with high TCR expression could be over-represented.

In its sample, this clone was seen a few times. Its antigen remains unknown. The sequenced template was cDNA made from the entire isolated RNA. Only in-frame clones appear in the TCRdb table, and some are missing; sequencing was by immunoSEQ multiplex PCR. The data show about 59,000 clones, over 50% seen once. One heparinised blood draw averaging around 100 mL was given by each donor. Sorted cells reached over 95% purity in every population. What was sequenced was Tregs from blood. The receptor was isolated from a woman younger than 30 in good health.

The CDR3 region is CSVEEHTGRTEAFF. The CDR3, as DNA: TGCAGCGTTGAAGAACACACAGGTCGCACTGAAGCTTTCTTT. The genes are TRBV29-1 and TRBJ1-1, with D maybe TRBD1 (5 bases). The germline V gene encodes CDR1 SQVTM and CDR2 ANQGSEA. V gave up 0 bases and J gave up 4 bases, with 12 bases separating them. The CDR3 sequence is 14 residues long. The full variable domain, completed using reference TRBV29-1 and TRBJ1-1, is SAVISQKPSRDICQRGTSLTIQCQVDSQVTMMFWYRQQPGQSLTLIATANQGSEATYESGFVIDKFPISRPNLTFSTLTVSNMSPEDSSIYLCSVEEHTGRTEAFFGQGTRLTVV.